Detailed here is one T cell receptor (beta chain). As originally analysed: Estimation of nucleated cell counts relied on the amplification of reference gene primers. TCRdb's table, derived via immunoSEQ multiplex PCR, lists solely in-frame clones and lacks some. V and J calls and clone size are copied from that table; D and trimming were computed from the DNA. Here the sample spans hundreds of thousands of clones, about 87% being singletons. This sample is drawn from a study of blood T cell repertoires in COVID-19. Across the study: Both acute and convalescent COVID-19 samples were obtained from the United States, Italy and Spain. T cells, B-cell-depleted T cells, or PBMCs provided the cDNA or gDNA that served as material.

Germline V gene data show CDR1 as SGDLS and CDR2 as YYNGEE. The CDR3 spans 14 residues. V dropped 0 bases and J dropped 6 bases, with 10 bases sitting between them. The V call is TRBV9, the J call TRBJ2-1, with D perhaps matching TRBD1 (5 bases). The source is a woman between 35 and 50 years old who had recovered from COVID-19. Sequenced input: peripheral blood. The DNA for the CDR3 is TGTGCCAGCAGCGTAGGTTTCCAGGGCAATGAGCAGTTCTTC. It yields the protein CASSVGFQGNEQFF.